This T cell receptor beta chain was observed in a study of cytomegalovirus exposure and HLA in healthy donors (dated by TCRdb to between 2016 and 2019). With respect to the entire study: An earlier analysis of several hundred of the donors reported 250 to 300 Gb of sequence data and 117 million unique TCR beta sequences from about 200 million T cells. An early release covering roughly 640 HLA-typed donors comprised about 290 gigabases of sequencing data and around 86 million unique TCR sequences. Among the roughly 380 genotyped donors, approximately 76% belonged to the genetic ancestry cluster associated with self-reported Caucasian donors. The study was designed to test whether signatures of past pathogen exposure could be identified by cataloging public T cell receptors. Using immunosequencing, the study profiled T cell repertoires from around 670 subjects and related those repertoires to cytomegalovirus serostatus. In addition to the first cohort of 500 to 850 subjects, a separate validation cohort of approximately 130 different subjects was used. To predict cytomegalovirus infection status, the study combined high-throughput TCR immunosequencing, statistical association of individual TCRs with disease status, and machine learning. In a later analysis, previously published TCR beta repertoires from 550 to 750 donors were re-analyzed and high-resolution HLA genotyping was added so that TCR occurrence patterns could be studied. The later analysis used no new phenotypic data to find candidate immune exposures, relying instead on TCR beta sequences and their occurrence across donors. To decide whether each TCR beta V gene segment behaved as functional or pseudogenic, an earlier analysis of 587 of the donors relied on high-throughput TCR beta sequencing. Donor age, sex, ethnicity and CMV serostatus were compiled alongside the repertoire data. A later genetic analysis took genome-wide SNP genotypes for about three fifths of the 666 donors and used that subset as a discovery cohort. Every repertoire in the discovery cohort had been generated on one and the same sequencing platform. Class I and class II HLA loci were covered by the typing at four-digit resolution. The number of typed donors differed by locus: roughly 629-640 for A, B, C, DRB1 and DQB1; approximately 520 for DQA1; approximately 610 for DPA1; and 400 to 480 for DPB1. Roughly five DR-DQ haplotypes were handled as single units for association and clustering, since linkage in the cohort was strong. On average, around 200,000 unique TCR beta nucleotide sequences were sequenced per donor among fewer than 500 genotyped donors of the cohort, with roughly 19% of those sequences being non-productive.

The cohort comprised some 730 healthy bone marrow donors. At the time of sampling, every cohort member was nominally healthy, though immune exposures that went unrecorded were likely present. The donor tested CMV seronegative, placing the donor among the approximately 400 seronegative members of the cohort. Every donor gave a peripheral blood sample, and the peripheral blood mononuclear cells from that sample were used for TCR beta sequencing. Genomic DNA was extracted from the blood cell samples with the Qiagen DNeasy Blood Extraction Kit. Library method: the immunoSEQ multiplex PCR assay. A mixture of 60 forward primers for TCR Vbeta segments and 13 reverse primers for TCR Jbeta segments was used in the multiplex PCR. A multiplex PCR assay on genomic DNA amplified the CDR3 region of rearranged TCR beta genes. The Illumina HiSeq System was used to sequence the amplified TCR beta libraries as 87-base-pair reads. As for how the authors treated the data: A later analysis tallied 80 million to 95 million unique TCR beta chains across the 666 repertoires, and 10 million to 11 million of those chains were shared by two or more donors. Raw reads were error-corrected and collapsed into unique sequences by a nearest-neighbor algorithm in which closely related sequences were merged to remove PCR and sequencing errors. CDR3 sequences were aligned to IMGT reference sequences to assign V, D and J gene segments. For a sequence to be retained, a match of at least six nucleotides to both a V gene segment and a J gene segment was required. Rearrangements were called productive when the CDR3 lacked stop codons and stayed in frame with V and J; all others were non-productive. CDR3 was defined according to IMGT convention as the region running from the second conserved V-encoded cysteine to the conserved J-encoded phenylalanine. The earlier analysis of 450 to 750 of the donors excluded any sequence lacking an unambiguous match to a single V gene segment. In an earlier analysis of roughly 600 of the donors, a V segment was called functional when productive rearrangements were above 56.7%, and segregating when the standard deviation between donors exceeded 5%. A statistical classification framework was developed to diagnose cytomegalovirus status using the catalog of TCR beta chain sequences. In a later analysis, TCR nucleotide sequences were compared against IMGT/GENE-DB human TR gene sequences so that V and J genes could be assigned. The TCRdist pipeline was used in a later analysis to assign CDR3 sequences and most-parsimonious VDJ recombination scenarios. In a later analysis, each TCR beta chain was defined by its CDR3 amino acid sequence together with its V-gene family, and reads without a unique V-gene family were excluded. In a later analysis, 450 to 600 highly shared, low-generation-probability nucleotide sequences were removed to address suspected cross-contamination and a sequencing artifact. In a later analysis, a clonal expansion index for each public chain was calculated from normalized within-repertoire ranks of inferred template counts. A later analysis computed generation probabilities with a VDJ recombination model fitted to out-of-frame rearrangements, and checked the results against IGoR. In a later analysis, hypergeometric tests were used to score TCR-TCR, TCR-HLA and TCR-CMV co-occurrence, with a repertoire-size bias correction applied to TCR pairs. A later analysis estimated false discovery rates by permuting HLA or CMV assignments 20 times. In a later analysis, co-occurring TCRs were grouped using DBSCAN, and TCRdist sequence similarity was added for clustering within HLA-allele-positive subsets. Repertoires with fewer than 30,000 or more than 120,000 public chains, plus five repertoires with anomalous nucleotide sharing, were excluded from co-occurrence clustering. This immuneACCESS table, as held by TCRdb, lists in-frame sequences with V and J called but not all clones. Of the missing ones, under half trace to an unresolved V gene in checked studies; the others have no known cause. The V and J calls and clone size come from that table; D and trimming were worked out from the DNA. This sample lists roughly 120,000 clones; roughly 80% were detected once. The ten largest make up around 0.24% of the sample.

Reading the germline V gene (reference sequence) gives CDR1 SEHNR and CDR2 FQNEAQ. Including cysteine and phenylalanine, the CDR3 has 13 amino acids. Just the 39-base CDR3 DNA is kept, in frame starting at base 1. V sheds 4 bases and J sheds 7 bases, leaving 10 bases between their ends. A note on this clone: Its antigen is unknown. Per-base qualities were not stored, and no clone one base away is much larger.

Paper-wide results and their limitations: The classifier was reported to diagnose cytomegalovirus status with high specificity and sensitivity in both the original and validation cohorts. According to a later analysis, most CMV-associated TCR beta chains appeared to be HLA-restricted, and the HLA associations seemed to be driven largely by CMV exposure. Strong co-occurrence of HLA alleles, especially DR and DQ, made assigning TCR associations to individual alleles difficult. Because counts were too low, 15 to 20 rarely observed V segments, including chromosome 9 orphons, were excluded from the earlier analysis of several hundred of the donors. Sequencing depth was assumed to be roughly uniform across donors in the presence/absence analyses, though that assumption may not hold. Compared with equally common non-associated chains, HLA-associated TCR beta chains in a later analysis were more clonally expanded and had lower generation probabilities. A further reported finding was that TCR beta sequences accurately predicted the HLA-A and HLA-B alleles for most subjects in the first cohort. A few of the identified cytomegalovirus-associated TCR beta chains were confirmed in vitro to be specific for cytomegalovirus antigens. A later analysis found that TCR association rates varied across HLA loci, with DRB1 alleles showing the most associated TCRs and HLA-C alleles the fewest. At a false discovery rate of 0.05, a later analysis linked around 17,000 TCR beta sequences to specific HLA alleles. Because the 87-base-pair reads could not distinguish some IMGT-functional V segments, including TRBV6-2 and TRBV6-3, those segments were excluded. Only TCR beta chains were sequenced in this cohort, and the absence of alpha or paired-chain data limited detectable features. In an earlier analysis of about 540 of the donors, most TCR beta V segments were observed in productive rearrangements about 90% or about 30% of the time, broadly matching IMGT annotations. The study gave a list of about 160 TCR beta chains associated with cytomegalovirus. Several of the top co-occurrence clusters appeared to be linked to parvovirus B19, influenza, CMV and Epstein-Barr virus, according to a later analysis. Correlated functional status among segregating V segments might reflect linkage disequilibrium, but an unknown experimental factor could not be ruled out. The authors suggested that the approach could potentially be extended to other disease states and immunological phenotypes. A cluster of highly shared sequence variants was judged likely to be a technical artifact of the sequencing pipeline. CMV serostatus was the only immune exposure information available for the cohort. While some public TCRs were present in many individuals, most TCR sequences turned up only very rarely across donors. An association between a missense DCLRE1C variant and V-gene and J-gene trimming of TCR beta chains was found in a later genetic analysis and replicated in an independent cohort. Because HLA typing was missing for some donors at each locus, association tests included only the typed subset. According to a later genetic analysis, donors in an Asian-associated ancestry cluster had fewer N-insertions in productive TCRs than the approximately 670-donor mean.

The TCR was taken from a man aged 50-59 years in good health and CMV-seronegative. Material for sequencing was PBMCs. The sequence joins TRBV7-9 to TRBJ1-4; the D gene lacks a confident call. The CDR3 region has the sequence CASSSISGEKLFF. In nucleotides, the sequence is TGTGCCAGCAGCTCGATCAGTGGTGAAAAACTGTTTTTT.